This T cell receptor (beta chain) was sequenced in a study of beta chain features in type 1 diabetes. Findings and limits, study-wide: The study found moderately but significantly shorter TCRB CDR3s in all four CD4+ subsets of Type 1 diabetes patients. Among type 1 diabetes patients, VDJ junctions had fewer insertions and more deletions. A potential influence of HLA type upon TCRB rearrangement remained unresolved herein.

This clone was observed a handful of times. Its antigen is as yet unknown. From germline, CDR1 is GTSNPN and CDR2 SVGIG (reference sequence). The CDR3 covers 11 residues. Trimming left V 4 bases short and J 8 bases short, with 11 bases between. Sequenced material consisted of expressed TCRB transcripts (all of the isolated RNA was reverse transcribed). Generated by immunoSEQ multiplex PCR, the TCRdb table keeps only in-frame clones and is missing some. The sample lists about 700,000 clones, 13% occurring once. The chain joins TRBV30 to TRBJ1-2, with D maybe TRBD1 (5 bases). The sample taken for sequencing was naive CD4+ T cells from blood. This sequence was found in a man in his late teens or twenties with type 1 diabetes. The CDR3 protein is CAWTHGGGYTF. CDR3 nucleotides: TGTGCCTGGACCCACGGGGGAGGCTACACCTTC.